The TCR beta chain under discussion was sequenced for a study of blood T cell repertoires in COVID-19. As for the study in general: Sources were T cells, B-cell-depleted T cells, or PBMCs; the material itself was cDNA or gDNA.

Original processing notes: Amplification from reference gene primers served as the basis for estimated nucleated cell counts. Clones were sequenced by immunoSEQ multiplex PCR, and TCRdb holds only the in-frame ones, with some missing. That table gives V, J and clone size, and the DNA gave D and trimming. The sample comprises roughly 100,000 clones, over 80% of which are singletons, and 3% to 4% rests with the top ten. This clonotype originated in a woman aged 45-65 years in a cohort sampled during active COVID-19. The sequenced sample consisted of peripheral blood.

DNA for the CDR3: TGCAGCGGGGGGACAGGGTTCTACGAGCAGTACTTC. It codes for CSGGTGFYEQYF. The chain is built from TRBV29-1 and TRBJ2-7; TRBD1 matches at 9 bases. Germline-derived CDR1 and CDR2 are SQVTM and ANQGSEA. The CDR3 covers 12 residues. V dropped 7 bases and J dropped 3; count of bases not matched to a gene: 4.